This note documents a single T cell receptor beta chain sequence. The data originate from a study of cytomegalovirus exposure and HLA in healthy donors. Produced via immunoSEQ multiplex PCR; TCRdb's table is partial and in-frame only. The sample gives about 140,000 clones, approximately 86% of which show up once; over 6.5% is in the top ten. This sequence was found in a woman younger than 30 in good health and CMV-seropositive. Material: PBMCs.

CDR3 bases: TGTGCCAGCAGCCGTGGGCAGGATATCACCGGGGAGCTGTTTTTT. This gives the protein CASSRGQDITGELFF. The chain has TRBV7-9 and TRBJ2-2; D is unresolved. Germline CDR1 reads SEHNR; CDR2 reads FQNEAQ (reference sequence). The V gene lost 5 bases and the J gene lost 4 bases, with 14 bases spanning the gap. The CDR3 consists of 15 residues.